The 2 T cell receptor beta chains listed next were all sequenced from one sample in a study of blood T cell repertoires in COVID-19. The data were produced by immunoSEQ multiplex PCR, yet TCRdb's version contains in-frame clones alone and is incomplete. The sample yields roughly 230,000 clones, 80% to 90% seen once. Specimen: peripheral blood. These receptors came from a woman between 35 and 50 years old who had recovered from COVID-19.

CDR3 in DNA: TGCGCCAGCAGGGACCTTATAAGCAGGGGGCTGGATACGCAGTATTTT. Translating it yields CASRDLISRGLDTQYF. The chain couples TRBV10-2 to TRBJ2-3; 8 bases are shared with TRBD1. From germline, CDR1 is WSHSY and CDR2 SAAADI. The length of the CDR3 is 16 residues. V dropped 6 bases and J dropped 6; count of bases not matched to a gene: 14.

V and J are TRBV12-3 or TRBV12-4 and TRBJ2-7; D gene unclear. With 5 bases removed from V and 6 bases from J, the gap between germline ends came to 11 bases. The CDR3 covers 12 residues. CDR3 residues: CASSRVFSEQYF. The DNA of the CDR3 is TGTGCCAGCAGTCGGGTATTTAGCGAGCAGTACTTC.